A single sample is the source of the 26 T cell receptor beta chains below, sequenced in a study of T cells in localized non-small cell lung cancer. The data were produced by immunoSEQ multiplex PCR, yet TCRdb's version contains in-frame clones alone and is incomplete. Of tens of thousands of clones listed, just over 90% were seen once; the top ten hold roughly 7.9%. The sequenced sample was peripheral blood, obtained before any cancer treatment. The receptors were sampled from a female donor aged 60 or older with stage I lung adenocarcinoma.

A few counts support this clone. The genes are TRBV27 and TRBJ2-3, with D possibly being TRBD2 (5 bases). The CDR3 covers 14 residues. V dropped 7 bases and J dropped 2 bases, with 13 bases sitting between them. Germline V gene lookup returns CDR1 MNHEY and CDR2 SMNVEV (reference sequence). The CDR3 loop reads CASKRSGNTDTQYF. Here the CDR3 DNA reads TGTGCCAGCAAGAGGAGCGGAAACACAGATACGCAGTATTTT.

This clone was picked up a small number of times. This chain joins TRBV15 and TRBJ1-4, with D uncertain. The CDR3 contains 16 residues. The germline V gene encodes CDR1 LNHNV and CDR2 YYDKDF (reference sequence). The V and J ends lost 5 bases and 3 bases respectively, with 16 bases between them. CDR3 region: CATSAGGSGANEKLFF. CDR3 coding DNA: TGTGCCACCAGCGCCGGTGGGAGCGGGGCTAATGAAAAACTGTTTTTT.

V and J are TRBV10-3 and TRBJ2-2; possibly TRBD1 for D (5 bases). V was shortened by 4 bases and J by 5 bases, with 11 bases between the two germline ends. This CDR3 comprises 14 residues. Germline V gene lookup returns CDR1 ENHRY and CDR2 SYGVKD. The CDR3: CAISVGKGTGELFF. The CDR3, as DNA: TGTGCCATCAGTGTAGGCAAGGGGACCGGGGAGCTGTTTTTT.

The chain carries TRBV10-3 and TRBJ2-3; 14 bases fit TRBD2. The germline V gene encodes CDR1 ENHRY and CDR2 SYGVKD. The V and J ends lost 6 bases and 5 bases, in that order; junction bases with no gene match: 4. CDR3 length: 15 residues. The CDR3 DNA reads TGTGCCATCAGACGACTAGCGGGAGGGATAGATACGCAGTATTTT. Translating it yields CAIRRLAGGIDTQYF.

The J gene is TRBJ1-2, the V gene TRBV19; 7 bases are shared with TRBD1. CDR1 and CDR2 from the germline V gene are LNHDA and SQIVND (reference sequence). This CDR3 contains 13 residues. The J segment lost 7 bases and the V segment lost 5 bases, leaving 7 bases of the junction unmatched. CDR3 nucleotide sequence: TGTGCCAGTAGTCCTACAGGGGCTGGTGGCTACACCTTC. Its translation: CASSPTGAGGYTF.

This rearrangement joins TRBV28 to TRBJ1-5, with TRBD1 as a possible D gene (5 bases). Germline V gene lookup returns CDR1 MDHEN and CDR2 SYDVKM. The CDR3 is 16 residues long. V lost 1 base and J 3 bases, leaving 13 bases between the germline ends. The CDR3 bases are TGTGCCAGCAGTTTATCCCAGGGTCTAGTCAATCAGCCCCAGCATTTT. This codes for CASSLSQGLVNQPQHF.

The chain's CDR3 is CASILGGGGTEAFF. The CDR3 DNA follows: TGTGCCAGCATCCTCGGGGGAGGAGGCACTGAAGCTTTCTTT. V usage is TRBV28 and J usage is TRBJ1-1; possibly TRBD1 for D (5 bases). Germline V gene sequence: CDR1 MDHEN, CDR2 SYDVKM. V was shortened by 7 bases and J by 4 bases, with 16 bases between the two germline ends. The CDR3 is 14 amino acids.

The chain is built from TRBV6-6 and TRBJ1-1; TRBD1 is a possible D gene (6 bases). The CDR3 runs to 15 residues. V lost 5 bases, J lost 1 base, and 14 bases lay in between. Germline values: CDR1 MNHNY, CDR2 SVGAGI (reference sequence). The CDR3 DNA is TGTGCCAGCAGTCAGCATGGGGGGCCGAACACTGAAGCTTTCTTT. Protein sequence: CASSQHGGPNTEAFF.

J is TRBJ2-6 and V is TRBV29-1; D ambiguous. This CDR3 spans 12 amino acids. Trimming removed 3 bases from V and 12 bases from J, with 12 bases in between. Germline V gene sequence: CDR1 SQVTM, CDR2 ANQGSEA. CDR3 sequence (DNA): TGCAGCGTTGATTGGGTCGAAGGCGTCCTGACTTTC. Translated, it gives CSVDWVEGVLTF.

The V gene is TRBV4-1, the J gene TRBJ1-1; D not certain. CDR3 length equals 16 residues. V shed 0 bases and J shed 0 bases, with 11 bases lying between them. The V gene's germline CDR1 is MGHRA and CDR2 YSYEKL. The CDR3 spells CASSQDLLWMNTEAFF. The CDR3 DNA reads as TGCGCCAGCAGCCAAGATCTATTGTGGATGAACACTGAAGCTTTCTTT.

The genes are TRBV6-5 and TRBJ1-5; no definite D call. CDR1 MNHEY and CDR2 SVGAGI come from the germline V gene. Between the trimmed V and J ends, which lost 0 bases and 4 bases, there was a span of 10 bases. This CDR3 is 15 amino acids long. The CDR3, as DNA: TGTGCCAGCAGTTACTCAGATCTGGGGAATCAGCCCCAGCATTTT. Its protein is CASSYSDLGNQPQHF.

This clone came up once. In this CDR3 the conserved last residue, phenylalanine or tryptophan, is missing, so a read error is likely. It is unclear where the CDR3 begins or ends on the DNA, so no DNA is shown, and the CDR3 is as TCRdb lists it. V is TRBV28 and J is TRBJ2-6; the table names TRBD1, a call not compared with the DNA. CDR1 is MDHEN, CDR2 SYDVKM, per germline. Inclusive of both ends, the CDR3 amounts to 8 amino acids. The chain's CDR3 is CASRLTGL.

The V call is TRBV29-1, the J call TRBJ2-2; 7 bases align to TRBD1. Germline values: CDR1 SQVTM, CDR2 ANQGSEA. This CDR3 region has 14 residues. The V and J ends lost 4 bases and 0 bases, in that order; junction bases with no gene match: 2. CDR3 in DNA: TGCAGCGTTGGACAGGGCCCGAACACCGGGGAGCTGTTTTTT. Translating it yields CSVGQGPNTGELFF.

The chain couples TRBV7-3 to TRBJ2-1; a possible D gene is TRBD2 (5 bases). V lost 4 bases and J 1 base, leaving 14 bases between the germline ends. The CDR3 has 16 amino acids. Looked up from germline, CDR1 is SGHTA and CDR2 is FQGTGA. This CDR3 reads CASSSLTGSSYNEQFF. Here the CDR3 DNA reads TGTGCCAGCAGCTCCCTAACTGGGAGTTCCTACAATGAGCAGTTCTTC.

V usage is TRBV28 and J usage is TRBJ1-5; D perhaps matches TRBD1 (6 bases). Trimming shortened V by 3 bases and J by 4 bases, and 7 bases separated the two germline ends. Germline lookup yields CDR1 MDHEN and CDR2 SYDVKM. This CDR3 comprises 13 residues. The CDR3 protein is CASSFQGNQPQHF. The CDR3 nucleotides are TGTGCCAGCAGTTTCCAGGGGAATCAGCCCCAGCATTTT.

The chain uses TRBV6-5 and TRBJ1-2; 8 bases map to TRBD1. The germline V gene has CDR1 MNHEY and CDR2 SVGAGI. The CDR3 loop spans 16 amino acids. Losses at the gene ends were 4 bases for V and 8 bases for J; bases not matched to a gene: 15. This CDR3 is CASSLGQAGGLRGYTF. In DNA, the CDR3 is TGTGCCAGCAGTTTGGGACAAGCAGGGGGCTTAAGGGGCTACACCTTC.

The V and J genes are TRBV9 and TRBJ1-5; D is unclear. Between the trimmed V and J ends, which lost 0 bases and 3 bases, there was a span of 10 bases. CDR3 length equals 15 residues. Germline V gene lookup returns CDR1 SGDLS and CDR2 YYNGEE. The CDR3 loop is CASSVGDGDNQPQHF. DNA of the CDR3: TGTGCCAGCAGCGTAGGAGACGGAGACAATCAGCCCCAGCATTTT.

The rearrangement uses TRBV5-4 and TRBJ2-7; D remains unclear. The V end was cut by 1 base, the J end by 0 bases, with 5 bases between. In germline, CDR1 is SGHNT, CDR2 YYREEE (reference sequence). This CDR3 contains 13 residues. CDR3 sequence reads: CASSLKSSYEQYV. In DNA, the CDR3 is TGTGCCAGCAGCTTGAAGAGCTCCTACGAGCAGTACGTC.

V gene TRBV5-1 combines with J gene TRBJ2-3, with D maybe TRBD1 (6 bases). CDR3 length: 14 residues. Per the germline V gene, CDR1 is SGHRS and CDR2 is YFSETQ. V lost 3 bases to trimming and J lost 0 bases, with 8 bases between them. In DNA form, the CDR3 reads TGCGCCAGCAGCTCAGGACAGAGCACAGATACGCAGTATTTT. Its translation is CASSSGQSTDTQYF.

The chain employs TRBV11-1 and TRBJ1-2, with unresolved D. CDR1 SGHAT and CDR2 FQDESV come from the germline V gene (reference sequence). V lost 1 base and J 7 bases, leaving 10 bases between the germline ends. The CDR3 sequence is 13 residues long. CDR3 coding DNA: TGTGCCAGCAGCTTAGGGCCACGGGGTGGCTACACCTTC. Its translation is CASSLGPRGGYTF.

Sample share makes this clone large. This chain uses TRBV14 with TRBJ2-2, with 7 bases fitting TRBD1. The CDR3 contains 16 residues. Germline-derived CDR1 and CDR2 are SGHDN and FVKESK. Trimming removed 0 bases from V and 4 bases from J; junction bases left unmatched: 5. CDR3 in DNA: TGTGCCAGCAGCCAAGAAGACAGGGATCGCACCGGGGAGCTGTTTTTT. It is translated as CASSQEDRDRTGELFF.

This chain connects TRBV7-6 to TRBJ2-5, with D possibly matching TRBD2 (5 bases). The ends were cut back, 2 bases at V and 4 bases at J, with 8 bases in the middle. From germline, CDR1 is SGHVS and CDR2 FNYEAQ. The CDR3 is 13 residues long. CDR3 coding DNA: TGTGCCAGCAGCTTAAGACTATCAGAGACCCAGTACTTC. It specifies CASSLRLSETQYF.

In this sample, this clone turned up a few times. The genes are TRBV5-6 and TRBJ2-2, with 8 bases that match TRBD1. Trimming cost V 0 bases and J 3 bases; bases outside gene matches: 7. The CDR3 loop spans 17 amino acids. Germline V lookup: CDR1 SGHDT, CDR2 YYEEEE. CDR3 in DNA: TGTGCCAGCAGCTTGGAACGGGCAGGGGGCTACACCGGGGAGCTGTTTTTT. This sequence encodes CASSLERAGGYTGELFF.

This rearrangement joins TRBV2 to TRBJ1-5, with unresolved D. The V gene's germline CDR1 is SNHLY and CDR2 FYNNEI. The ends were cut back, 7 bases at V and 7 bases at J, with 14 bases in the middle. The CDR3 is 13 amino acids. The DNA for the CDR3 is TGTGCCAGCACTCGGACTGGAGGGCAGCCCCAGCATTTT. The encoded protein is CASTRTGGQPQHF.

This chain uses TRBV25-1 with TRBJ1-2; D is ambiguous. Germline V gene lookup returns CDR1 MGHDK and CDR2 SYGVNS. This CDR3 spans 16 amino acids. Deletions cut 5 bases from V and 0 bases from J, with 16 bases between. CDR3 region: CASSPSNLLANYGYTF. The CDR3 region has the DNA TGTGCCAGCAGTCCTTCGAATCTCCTTGCTAACTATGGCTACACCTTC.

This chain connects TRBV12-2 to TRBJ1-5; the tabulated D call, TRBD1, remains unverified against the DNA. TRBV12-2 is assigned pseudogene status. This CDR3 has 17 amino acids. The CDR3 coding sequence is TGTGCAAGTCGGGGACTCAGGGGGCAATCAAGCAATCAGCCCCAGCATTTT. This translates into CASRGLRGQSSNQPQHF.